Listed here are 26 T cell receptor beta chains from one sample, sequenced in a study of T-cell memory formation after mild COVID-19. Using its own MiXCR run on the 5' RACE reads, TCRdb lists one record per CDR3 protein. The sample consists of approximately 210,000 distinct CDR3 sequences, 15% to 20% of them appearing once. The sample was PBMCs or a T cell subset sorted from them (not recorded which). The receptor set was obtained from an adult woman who had mild COVID-19 (a few samples of this study predate the infection). Cell type and time point are not known.

In its sample, this clonotype was seen a few times. The chain carries TRBV6-5 and TRBJ1-5; 8 bases agree with TRBD1. Germline V gene lookup returns CDR1 MNHEY and CDR2 SVGAGI. CDR3 size: 14 residues. The V segment lost 2 bases and the J segment 6 bases; nucleotides outside the gene matches: 3. The CDR3 spells CASSYTGQGQPQHF. The CDR3 region has the DNA TGTGCCAGCAGTTACACTGGACAGGGTCAGCCCCAGCATTTT.

This clonotype was picked up a small number of times. The chain carries TRBV6-2 or TRBV6-3 and TRBJ2-1; TRBD1 matches at 8 bases. The V gene end was trimmed by 5 bases and the J gene end by 4 bases; junction bases not matched to a gene: 10. Looked up from germline, CDR1 is MNHEY and CDR2 is SVGEGT. CDR3 length: 16 residues. The CDR3 DNA is TGTGCCAGCAGTGGGAGGACAGGGAACCTTTACAATGAGCAGTTCTTC. It translates to CASSGRTGNLYNEQFF.

This clonotype occurred a few times. The gene calls are TRBV12-3 or TRBV12-4 and TRBJ1-1; TRBD1 agrees at 7 bases. V lost 6 bases to trimming and J lost 0 bases; unmatched junction nucleotides: 7. This CDR3 comprises 15 residues. This CDR3 reads CASRTGIAMNTEAFF. DNA of the CDR3: TGTGCCAGCAGGACAGGGATTGCTATGAACACTGAAGCTTTCTTT.

This clonotype was seen more than once but under ten times. The chain is built from TRBV4-2 and TRBJ2-1, with 12 nucleotides matching TRBD2. Germline loops: CDR1 LGHNA, CDR2 YNFKEQ. CDR3 length: 15 residues. The V gene end was trimmed by 5 bases and the J gene end by 9 bases; junction bases not matched to a gene: 8. Here the CDR3 reads CASSETSGSSGEQFF. CDR3 DNA sequence: TGTGCCAGCAGCGAGACTAGCGGGAGTTCAGGTGAGCAGTTCTTC.

The chain recombines TRBV6-5 with TRBJ2-2, with 9 bases aligning to TRBD1. The CDR3 covers 16 residues. CDR1 and CDR2 (germline): MNHEY, SVGAGI. V shed 5 bases and J 5 bases; nucleotides not matched to a gene: 9. CDR3 sequence reads: CASSQPGQGRTGELFF. The CDR3 bases are TGTGCCAGCAGTCAGCCGGGACAGGGAAGAACCGGGGAGCTGTTTTTT.

The chain uses TRBV12-3 or TRBV12-4 and TRBJ1-1; 10 positions match TRBD1. The ends lost 7 bases at V and 0 bases at J; junction bases unmatched: 11. This CDR3 is built from 17 residues. In nucleotides, the CDR3 is TGTGCCAGCAAGCCGGGACAGGGGATCCGAATGAACACTGAAGCTTTCTTT. Its protein product is CASKPGQGIRMNTEAFF.

This clonotype was counted between two and nine times. The V and J genes are TRBV5-5 and TRBJ2-5; the match to TRBD1 covers 7 bases. The J segment lost 4 bases and the V segment lost 7 bases, leaving 10 bases of the junction unmatched. Germline CDR1 and CDR2: SGHKS and YYEKEE (reference sequence). The CDR3 contains 14 residues. Written as DNA, the CDR3 is TGTGCCAGCGGGCCAACAGGGGCCCGAGAGACCCAGTACTTC. Translated: CASGPTGARETQYF.

The chain uses TRBV5-1 and TRBJ1-5, with unresolved D. Trimming cost V 0 bases and J 6 bases, with 7 bases left between them. This CDR3 is built from 13 residues. CDR1 SGHRS and CDR2 YFSETQ come from the germline V gene. In DNA form, the CDR3 reads TGCGCCAGCAGCTTGGGTTGGGGTCAGCCCCAGCATTTT. Its translation: CASSLGWGQPQHF.

This chain connects TRBV15 to TRBJ2-6; TRBD1 might be the D (5 bases). Looked up from germline, CDR1 is LNHNV and CDR2 is YYDKDF (reference sequence). This CDR3 region has 18 residues. Trimming removed 0 bases at V and 0 bases at J, with 12 bases between. The CDR3 sequence is CATSRDGALLSGANVLTF. CDR3 coding DNA: TGTGCCACCAGCAGAGATGGGGCCCTCCTCTCTGGGGCCAACGTCCTGACTTTC.

The gene calls are TRBV7-2 and TRBJ2-3; TRBD2 matches 7 bases. This CDR3 has 13 residues. The trim removed 5 bases at V and 6 bases at J, leaving 5 bases unmatched. Germline V gene data show CDR1 as SGHTA and CDR2 as FQGNSA. The DNA of the CDR3 is TGTGCCAGCAGCCCACTCGGGGGGGATACGCAGTATTTT. Translating it yields CASSPLGGDTQYF.

This clonotype was observed many times. The rearrangement uses TRBV3-1 and TRBJ2-7, with D perhaps matching TRBD1 (5 bases). The V end lost 3 bases, the J end lost 0 bases, and 15 bases lay between the germline ends. CDR1 is LGHDT, CDR2 YNNKEL, per germline (reference sequence). CDR3 size: 16 residues. CDR3 bases: TGTGCCAGCAGCCAGAACACCCAGGGAAACTCCTACGAGCAGTACTTC. The encoded protein is CASSQNTQGNSYEQYF.

This clonotype was recorded many times. The chain recombines TRBV7-2 with TRBJ2-3, with D possibly being TRBD2 (5 bases). Germline CDR1 and CDR2: SGHTA and FQGNSA. This CDR3 is built from 16 residues. V was pared by 4 bases and J by 0 bases, with 14 bases between. The CDR3 loop is CASSSGINPSTDTQYF. CDR3 DNA sequence: TGTGCCAGCAGCTCCGGGATCAACCCTAGCACAGATACGCAGTATTTT.

This clonotype came up a few times. The V call is TRBV7-2, the J call TRBJ2-1; 10 bases are shared with TRBD2. J gave up 4 bases and V 4 bases, and 7 bases lay outside the gene matches. Germline-derived CDR1 and CDR2 are SGHTA and FQGNSA. The CDR3 is 16 amino acids. The CDR3 sequence: CASSYRAGGYYNEQFF. CDR3 coding DNA: TGTGCCAGCAGCTACCGAGCGGGAGGGTATTACAATGAGCAGTTCTTC. Full variable domain (outside the CDR3, taken from reference TRBV7-2 and TRBJ2-1): GAGVSQSPSNKVTEKGKDVELRCDPISGHTALYWYRQSLGQGLEFLIYFQGNSAPDKSGLPSDRFSAERTGGSVSTLTIQRTQQEDSAVYLCASSYRAGGYYNEQFFGPGTRLTVL.

This clonotype was seen more than once but under ten times. The rearrangement uses TRBV2 and TRBJ2-7; the D is unclear. This CDR3 region has 13 residues. The germline V and J ends were trimmed by 7 bases and 3 bases, with 13 bases remaining between them. CDR1 and CDR2 (germline): SNHLY, FYNNEI. The CDR3 loop reads CASNKVRNYEQYF. The CDR3 DNA is TGTGCCAGCAATAAGGTCAGAAACTACGAGCAGTACTTC.

The chain recombines TRBV5-1 with TRBJ1-4; 7 bases match TRBD1. Germline V gives CDR1 SGHRS, CDR2 YFSETQ. The CDR3 is made up of 14 amino acids. V lost 3 bases, J lost 2 bases, and 1 base stayed unmatched. For the CDR3, the DNA is TGCGCCAGCAGCTCGGGACAGACTAATGAAAAACTGTTTTTT. It specifies CASSSGQTNEKLFF. The full variable domain, in which reference TRBV5-1 and TRBJ1-4 provide the parts outside the CDR3, is KAGVTQTPRYLIKTRGQQVTLSCSPISGHRSVSWYQQTPGQGLQFLFEYFSETQRNKGNFPGRFSGRQFSNSRSEMNVSTLELGDSALYLCASSSGQTNEKLFFGSGTQLSVL.

The rearrangement uses TRBV4-2 and TRBJ2-5, with TRBD1 as a possible D gene (5 bases). Trimming removed 4 bases at V and 2 bases at J, with 14 bases between. Germline loops: CDR1 LGHNA, CDR2 YNFKEQ. This CDR3 comprises 15 residues. The CDR3 DNA reads as TGTGCCAGCAGCCGAACCCGACAGTCTCAAGAGACCCAGTACTTC. It yields the protein CASSRTRQSQETQYF.

This chain uses TRBV6-2 or TRBV6-3 with TRBJ2-7, with TRBD2 as a possible D gene (6 bases). V was trimmed by 8 bases and J by 3 bases, leaving 11 bases between them. The CDR3 length is 12 residues. The germline V gene encodes CDR1 MNHEY and CDR2 SVGEGT. Here the CDR3 DNA reads TGTGCCAGCGGGGACTCCTACTACGAGCAGTACTTC. Translated, it gives CASGDSYYEQYF.

The J gene is TRBJ1-5, the V gene TRBV9, with 9 bases lining up with TRBD1. CDR3 length: 15 residues. V dropped 3 bases and J dropped 0; count of bases not matched to a gene: 1. CDR1 is SGDLS, CDR2 YYNGEE, per germline. The CDR3 DNA reads TGTGCCAGCAGCGCGGGACAGGGTAGCAATCAGCCCCAGCATTTT. Encoded protein: CASSAGQGSNQPQHF.

This clonotype was picked up a small number of times. The V and J genes are TRBV4-1 and TRBJ1-1; D is perhaps TRBD1 (5 bases). The ends were cut back, 0 bases at V and 4 bases at J, with 21 bases in the middle. Germline values: CDR1 MGHRA, CDR2 YSYEKL. The CDR3 covers 18 residues. The CDR3 spells CASSQEPRAGFLGTEAFF. As DNA, the CDR3 is TGCGCCAGCAGCCAAGAACCCAGGGCCGGATTTTTGGGCACTGAAGCTTTCTTT.

This clonotype was seen only a few times. The CDR3: CASSPTRGLPDTQYF. The CDR3 nucleotides are TGCGCCAGCAGCCCAACCAGGGGGCTTCCAGATACGCAGTATTTT. The chain joins TRBV5-1 to TRBJ2-3; the match to TRBD1 covers 8 bases. V was clipped by 4 bases and J by 4 bases; unmatched bases: 8. Germline values: CDR1 SGHRS, CDR2 YFSETQ. This CDR3 is built from 15 residues.

The chain joins TRBV5-1 to TRBJ2-7, with TRBD1 matching over 8 bases. The CDR3 length is 14 residues. Germline trimming cut 4 bases from V and 5 bases from J; bases unmatched to any gene: 8. Germline CDR1 reads SGHRS; CDR2 reads YFSETQ. CDR3 nucleotides: TGCGCCAGCAGCCGCAGGGGGCCTGGAGACGAGCAGTACTTC. This sequence encodes CASSRRGPGDEQYF.

The genes are TRBV7-9 and TRBJ2-1; 8 bases agree with TRBD2. CDR3 size: 15 residues. The J segment lost 5 bases and the V segment lost 3 bases, leaving 6 bases of the junction unmatched. The germline gives CDR1 SEHNR, CDR2 FQNEAQ (reference sequence). For the CDR3, the DNA is TGTGCCAGCAGCTTTGTACTAGCGGCCGACAATGAGCAGTTCTTC. Protein product: CASSFVLAADNEQFF.

The J gene is TRBJ1-5, the V gene TRBV5-1; D call uncertain. V was pared by 1 base and J by 3 bases, with 8 bases between. The germline V gene has CDR1 SGHRS and CDR2 YFSETQ. The CDR3 is 14 amino acids. The CDR3 region is CASSLPASNQPQHF. The CDR3 nucleotides read TGCGCCAGCAGCTTGCCCGCTTCCAATCAGCCCCAGCATTTT.

The chain links TRBV6-2 or TRBV6-3 to TRBJ1-5, with 10 bases that match TRBD1. Germline CDR1 MNHEY, CDR2 SVGEGT. With 2 bases clipped from V and 4 bases from J, the junction kept 8 bases outside the gene matches. This CDR3 comprises 17 residues. The CDR3 protein is CASSYRNRTGGNQPQHF. Written as DNA, the CDR3 is TGTGCCAGCAGTTACCGGAACCGGACAGGGGGGAATCAGCCCCAGCATTTT.

This rearrangement joins TRBV7-9 to TRBJ1-1; a possible D gene is TRBD1 (5 bases). From germline, CDR1 is SEHNR and CDR2 FQNEAQ (reference sequence). Between the trimmed V and J ends, which lost 5 bases and 11 bases, there was a span of 21 bases. This CDR3 is built from 14 residues. The CDR3 region is CASSIDSPTAGAFF. CDR3 in DNA: TGTGCCAGCAGCATAGACAGCCCAACCGCTGGGGCTTTCTTT.

The chain couples TRBV5-1 to TRBJ2-7, with D possibly TRBD1 on 6 matching bases. The CDR3 runs 16 residues. The germline CDR1 and CDR2 sequences are SGHRS and YFSETQ. Trimming left V 2 bases short and J 3 bases short, with 18 bases between. The CDR3 spells CASSFRPDRQVYEQYF. CDR3 sequence (DNA): TGCGCCAGCAGCTTCCGACCCGACAGGCAGGTCTACGAGCAGTACTTC.